A single sample is the source of the 8 T cell receptor beta chains below, sequenced in a study of response to subunit inactivated influenza vaccine. TCRdb re-called the RT-PCR reads with MiXCR, one entry per CDR3 protein. The table has 650,000 to 700,000 distinct CDR3 sequences, more than 15% seen once. The sequencing here drew on PBMCs from blood, taken less than 13 days after vaccination. The receptors shown here come from a middle-aged man who received an inactivated influenza vaccine.

This clonotype was seen a handful of times. V gene TRBV7-9 combines with J gene TRBJ2-4; TRBD1 matches 9 bases. The V and J ends lost 6 bases and 6 bases, in that order; junction bases with no gene match: 6. Germline CDR1 SEHNR, CDR2 FQNEAQ (reference sequence). This CDR3 is 14 amino acids long. The CDR3 protein is CASSPGDRVNIQYF. The CDR3 coding sequence is TGTGCCAGCAGTCCTGGGGACAGGGTAAACATTCAGTACTTC.

The chain has TRBV20-1 and TRBJ2-3; D remains unclear. The CDR3 is made up of 14 amino acids. Germline assignment: CDR1 DFQATT and CDR2 SNEGSKA (reference sequence). Trimming pared 2 bases from V and 0 bases from J, leaving 9 bases between. DNA of the CDR3: TGCAGTGCTAGATCCCCCCTTAGCACAGATACGCAGTATTTT. This translates into CSARSPLSTDTQYF.

The rearrangement uses TRBV4-2 and TRBJ1-1; 8 nucleotides line up with TRBD1. CDR3 length equals 15 residues. V dropped 4 bases and J dropped 0; count of bases not matched to a gene: 4. CDR1 LGHNA and CDR2 YNFKEQ come from the germline V gene. Written as DNA, the CDR3 is TGTGCCAGCAGCCGAAGGACAGGGATGAACACTGAAGCTTTCTTT. Translating gives CASSRRTGMNTEAFF.

This chain connects TRBV5-5 to TRBJ2-7; D possibly corresponds to TRBD2 (6 bases). The CDR3 consists of 13 residues. The germline V gene encodes CDR1 SGHKS and CDR2 YYEKEE (reference sequence). The ends were cut back, 2 bases at V and 5 bases at J, with 11 bases in the middle. CDR3 DNA sequence: TGTGCCAGCAGCTTCGCGGGGTCGAACGAGCAGTACTTC. Translation: CASSFAGSNEQYF. Filled out from reference TRBV5-5 and TRBJ2-7, the complete variable domain reads DAGVTQSPTHLIKTRGQQVTLRCSPISGHKSVSWYQQVLGQGPQFIFQYYEKEERGRGNFPDRFSARQFPNYSSELNVNALLLGDSALYLCASSFAGSNEQYFGPGTRLTVT.

This clonotype was detected only a few times. The chain carries TRBV6-2 or TRBV6-3 and TRBJ2-3, with D perhaps matching TRBD1 (6 bases). Germline values: CDR1 MNHEY, CDR2 SVGEGT. V was clipped by 6 bases and J by 6 bases, with 19 bases between them. The CDR3 runs to 15 residues. The CDR3 DNA is TGTGCCAGCAGCCCGGGACAAGTTCTCCCCGATACGCAGTATTTT. This translates into CASSPGQVLPDTQYF.

The chain is built from TRBV7-2 and TRBJ1-5, with TRBD1 matching 7 bases. Germline V gives CDR1 SGHTA, CDR2 FQGNSA. The CDR3 runs to 16 residues. Unmatched junction bases numbered 9, after V lost 5 bases and J lost 2 bases. CDR3 region: CASSPRGVGGNQPQHF. The CDR3 DNA sequence: TGTGCCAGCAGCCCCAGGGGGGTGGGGGGCAATCAGCCCCAGCATTTT.

The genes are TRBV5-1 and TRBJ1-2; D possibly corresponds to TRBD1 (5 bases). The CDR3 consists of 13 residues. Trimming removed 2 bases from V and 4 bases from J, with 9 bases in between. CDR1 is SGHRS and CDR2 is YFSETQ in the germline V gene. CDR3 sequence: CASSLTDSYGYTF. DNA of the CDR3: TGCGCCAGCAGCTTAACTGACAGCTATGGCTACACCTTC.

This clonotype appeared many times. The chain uses TRBV12-3 or TRBV12-4 and TRBJ2-1; D gene ambiguous. Trimming left V 7 bases short and J 4 bases short, with 5 bases between. This CDR3 is built from 11 residues. CDR3 amino acids: CASNNYNEQFF. In DNA, the CDR3 is TGTGCCAGCAACAATTACAATGAGCAGTTCTTC.